This TCR beta chain was sequenced for a study of Graves' ophthalmopathy and Graves' hyperthyroidism. Findings and caveats of the study: A model built from 13 signatures distinguished ophthalmopathy from stable hyperthyroidism with 85% to 90% sensitivity and about 84% specificity.

RNA transcripts served as template for amplifying TCR beta CDR3 sequences. HTBI primers primed a first-round RT-PCR, and a second-round multiplex PCR followed. MiXCR was run by TCRdb on the multiplex PCR reads, yielding one entry per CDR3 protein. Counted here are 400,000 or so distinct CDR3 sequences, about 16% occurring once; the ten biggest clones make up around 6.6%. The CDR3 consists of 14 residues. Trimming pared 1 base from V and 5 bases from J, leaving 6 bases between. The germline CDR1 and CDR2 sequences are MNHNS and SASEGT. Ten or more counts support this clonotype. Its cognate antigen is unknown.

This TCR derives from a woman between 18 and 29 years old with stable Graves' hyperthyroidism. What was sequenced was peripheral blood. J is TRBJ1-6 and V is TRBV6-1; the D is unclear. DNA for the CDR3: TGTGCCAGCAGTGAAGGAGGGAATAATTCACCCCTCCACTTT. This sequence encodes CASSEGGNNSPLHF.